The 6 T cell receptor beta chains below come from one sample, sequenced in a study of T cells in localized non-small cell lung cancer. The table came from immunoSEQ multiplex PCR; TCRdb's copy has only in-frame clones and leaves some out. The repertoire consists of 15,000 to 25,000 clones, with about 89% occurring once and the leading ten covering roughly 8.1%. This specimen consisted of peripheral blood, obtained before any cancer treatment. All receptors come from a man aged 35 to 69 with stage I lung adenocarcinoma.

This rearrangement joins TRBV6-1 to TRBJ1-5; possibly TRBD1 for D (5 bases). The length of the CDR3 is 17 residues. Germline CDR1 reads MNHNS; CDR2 reads SASEGT. Trimming stripped 2 bases from V and 1 base from J, with 15 bases between. CDR3 in amino acids: CASSEQRGGASNQPQHF. The CDR3 region has the DNA TGTGCCAGCAGTGAACAGCGGGGAGGGGCGAGCAATCAGCCCCAGCATTTT.

About this clone: At one boundary the junction diverges from the germline segment, which might be a read error. The chain couples TRBV18 to TRBJ1-3, with D tentatively TRBD1 (6 bases). The CDR3 contains 16 residues. The germline CDR1 and CDR2 sequences are KGHSH and LQKENI. The CDR3 bases are TGTGCCAGCTCCCCACAGGGAACCCGCTCTGGAAACACCATATATTTT. Its translation: CASSPQGTRSGNTIYF. Complete variable domain (other parts from reference TRBV18 and TRBJ1-3): NAGVMQNPRHLVRRRGQEARLRCSPMKGHSHVYWYRQLPEEGLKFMVYLQKENIIDESGMPKERFSAEFPKEGPSILRIQQVVRGDSAAYFCASSPQGTRSGNTIYFGEGSWLTVV.

The CDR3 sequence: CASSLERQAVNFMNTEAFF. CDR3 coding DNA: TGTGCCAGCAGCTTAGAGCGACAGGCGGTTAACTTTATGAACACTGAAGCTTTCTTT. V usage is TRBV7-8 and J usage is TRBJ1-1; a possible D gene is TRBD1 (6 bases). Germline V gene sequence: CDR1 SGHVS, CDR2 FQNEAQ. The CDR3 runs to 19 residues. The germline V and J ends were trimmed by 1 base and 0 bases, with 21 bases remaining between them.

The J gene is TRBJ2-7, the V gene TRBV27, with TRBD2 matching over 13 bases. CDR1 and CDR2 (germline): MNHEY, SMNVEV (reference sequence). This CDR3 comprises 14 residues. Trimming removed 5 bases from V and 5 bases from J; junction bases left unmatched: 3. In DNA, the CDR3 is TGTGCCAGCAGTCTCGGGACTAGCGGGAACGAGCAGTACTTC. Protein sequence: CASSLGTSGNEQYF.

The V call is TRBV7-9, the J call TRBJ2-1; a possible D gene is TRBD2 (5 bases). Germline V CDR1 and CDR2: SEHNR, FQNEAQ (reference sequence). This CDR3 has 15 amino acids. The germline V and J ends were trimmed by 4 bases and 0 bases, with 10 bases remaining between them. CDR3 nucleotides: TGTGCCAGCAGCTCCGAGCGGAGCTCCTACAATGAGCAGTTCTTC. It codes for CASSSERSSYNEQFF.

The chain couples TRBV9 to TRBJ2-3; 8 positions agree with TRBD2. V lost 3 bases and J lost 4; bases outside the gene matches: 7. This CDR3 region has 15 residues. The germline V gene encodes CDR1 SGDLS and CDR2 YYNGEE. CDR3 loop: CASSAGTRSSDTQYF. CDR3 sequence (DNA): TGTGCCAGCAGCGCAGGGACTAGATCGTCAGATACGCAGTATTTT.